The rows below give T cell receptor beta chains drawn from one sample of a study of shared T cell receptors in the human thymus. Only in-frame clones appear in the TCRdb table, and some are missing; sequencing was by immunoSEQ multiplex PCR. The sample lists approximately 68,000 clones, roughly 95% occurring once. The sample consisted of thymocytes. These receptors all come from a human donor. Each CDR3 is given with its conserved first and last residue. A D gene is named only where the DNA matches it firmly. Rows may omit the clone size; those that give it use once, few, many or a size class.

TRBV4-3,-,-,TRBJ1-1,CASSRRGAARMNTEAFF,TGCGCCAGCAGCCGAAGGGGCGCCGCAAGGATGAACACTGAAGCTTTCTTT
TRBV6-6,-,-,TRBJ1-2,CASSITEGYTF,TGTGCCAGCAGCATTACAGAGGGCTACACCTTC
TRBV9,-,-,TRBJ2-1,CASSPGPNNEQFF,TGTGCCAGCAGCCCCGGGCCCAACAATGAGCAGTTCTTC
TRBV29-1,-,-,TRBJ1-1,CSVEGLGEGRGHTEAFF,TGCAGCGTGGAAGGGTTGGGTGAAGGCAGGGGACACACTGAAGCTTTCTTT
TRBV20-1,once,-,TRBJ1-1,CSVISATEAFF,TGCAGTGTAATCTCAGCTACTGAAGCTTTCTTT
TRBV5-1,-,-,TRBJ2-5,CASSLAGRVWGETQYF,TGCGCCAGCAGCTTGGCCGGCAGGGTGTGGGGAGAGACCCAGTACTTC
TRBV19,once,-,TRBJ1-1,CASSHREIGAFF,TGTGCCAGTAGTCACAGGGAAATAGGAGCTTTCTTT
TRBV5-1,once,-,TRBJ2-3,CASSVRRRHSTDTQYF,TGCGCCAGCAGCGTCCGCCGGAGACACAGCACAGATACGCAGTATTTT
TRBV7-8,-,-,TRBJ2-7,CASSLEPGAGYEQYF,TGTGCCAGCAGCTTAGAACCGGGGGCGGGGTACGAGCAGTACTTC
TRBV7-9,-,TRBD1,TRBJ1-5,CASSPDRGNQPQHF,TGTGCCAGCAGCCCGGACAGGGGCAATCAGCCCCAGCATTTT
TRBV27,-,-,TRBJ2-7,CASSPDSPKTYEQYF,TGTGCCAGCAGTCCAGACAGTCCAAAAACCTACGAGCAGTACTTC
TRBV2,-,-,TRBJ1-2,CASSEALRRGRNYGYTF,TGTGCCAGCAGTGAAGCGCTTCGAAGGGGACGGAACTATGGCTACACCTTC
TRBV10-1,-,TRBD1,TRBJ1-4,CASRPRWTGNWVDEKLFF,TGCGCCAGCAGACCGCGTTGGACAGGGAACTGGGTGGATGAAAAACTGTTTTTT
TRBV7-9,-,TRBD1,TRBJ2-1,CASSPRTGEEDYNEQFF,TGTGCCAGCAGCCCGCGGACAGGGGAGGAGGACTACAATGAGCAGTTCTTC
TRBV21-1,-,-,TRBJ1-5,CASSKVTRCQAGDQPQHF,TGTGCCAGCAGCAAAGTTACGCGTTGTCAGGCGGGGGATCAGCCCCAGCATTTT
TRBV6-1,once,TRBD1,TRBJ1-2,CASSGQGVYYGYTF,TGTGCCAGCAGCGGACAGGGGGTCTACTATGGCTACACCTTC
TRBV5-8,once,-,TRBJ1-3,CASSLVRVVGNTIYF,TGTGCCAGCAGCTTGGTTAGGGTAGTAGGAAACACCATATATTTT
TRBV12-5,-,TRBD1,TRBJ1-4,CASGGTGTNEKLFF,TGTGCTAGTGGGGGGACAGGCACTAATGAAAAACTGTTTTTT
TRBV7-3,-,-,TRBJ2-5,CASSSNPGKSETQYF,TGTGCCAGCAGCTCGAATCCGGGCAAATCGGAGACCCAGTACTTC
TRBV19,-,-,TRBJ2-7,CASSIPDSYEQYF,TGTGCCAGTAGTATCCCCGATTCCTACGAGCAGTACTTC
TRBV6-4,once,TRBD1,TRBJ2-1,CASSDSGTGGSVNEQFF,TGTGCCAGCAGTGACTCCGGGACAGGGGGGTCTGTAAATGAGCAGTTCTTC
TRBV7-8,-,TRBD1,TRBJ1-5,CASSSTGDQPQHF,TGTGCCAGCAGCAGCACAGGGGATCAGCCCCAGCATTTT
TRBV13,-,TRBD1,TRBJ2-3,CASSPLGQGGTDTQYF,TGTGCCAGCAGCCCCCTCGGACAGGGGGGAACAGATACGCAGTATTTT
TRBV5-6,-,-,TRBJ2-7,CASSLGQIYEQYF,TGTGCCAGCAGCTTGGGACAGATCTACGAGCAGTACTTC
TRBV4-2,-,TRBD2,TRBJ2-5,CASSQGLAGGYQETQYF,TGTGCCAGCAGCCAAGGACTAGCGGGGGGGTACCAAGAGACCCAGTACTTC
TRBV5-1,few,TRBD1,TRBJ1-2,CASSLGDRGYGYTF,TGCGCCAGCAGCTTGGGGGACAGGGGCTATGGCTACACCTTC
TRBV10-3,-,-,TRBJ2-3,CAISEGVAGAGIVSTDTQYF,TGTGCCATCAGCGAGGGGGTAGCGGGCGCCGGAATCGTTAGCACAGATACGCAGTATTTT
TRBV18,-,-,TRBJ2-3,CASSPFGRIPTDTQYF,TGTGCCAGCTCACCATTTGGTAGGATACCCACAGATACGCAGTATTTT
TRBV27,-,-,TRBJ1-3,CASSRSLADTSSGNTIYF,TGTGCCAGCTCTCGCTCTTTGGCGGACACTAGCTCTGGAAACACCATATATTTT
TRBV7-3,few,TRBD1,TRBJ2-1,CASSSRDSSYNEQFF,TGTGCCAGCAGCTCCCGGGACAGCTCCTACAATGAGCAGTTCTTC
TRBV6-4,-,-,TRBJ2-3,CASSEEDTTDTQYF,TGTGCCAGCAGTGAAGAGGACACCACAGATACGCAGTATTTT
TRBV14,-,TRBD2,TRBJ2-3,CASNKKAGGTDTQYF,TGTGCCAGCAACAAAAAAGCGGGGGGCACAGATACGCAGTATTTT
TRBV5-4,-,-,TRBJ2-5,CASSLLGTDQETQYF,TGTGCCAGCAGCTTACTGGGGACGGATCAAGAGACCCAGTACTTC
TRBV2,-,-,TRBJ1-5,CASSDVGDQPQHF,TGTGCCAGCAGTGACGTAGGGGATCAGCCCCAGCATTTT
TRBV27,-,-,TRBJ1-5,CASRLGGRGHQPQHF,TGTGCCAGCAGGCTCGGGGGAAGGGGACATCAGCCCCAGCATTTT
TRBV7-2,-,-,TRBJ2-5,CASRFGYHQETQYF,TGTGCCAGCAGATTTGGTTACCACCAAGAGACCCAGTACTTC
TRBV9,-,-,TRBJ2-3,CASSVRTDTQYF,TGTGCCAGCAGCGTGCGCACAGATACGCAGTATTTT
TRBV19,-,-,TRBJ1-1,CASSMGTIDTEAFF,TGTGCCAGTAGTATGGGGACAATCGACACTGAAGCTTTCTTT
TRBV4-1,-,TRBD1,TRBJ2-2,CASSQDVQGASPFANTGELFF,TGCGCCAGCAGCCAAGATGTGCAGGGGGCTTCCCCTTTCGCGAACACCGGGGAGCTGTTTTTT
TRBV28,-,-,TRBJ1-1,CASSFLPGTEAFF,TGTGCCAGCAGTTTTCTCCCCGGGACTGAAGCTTTCTTT